The TCR beta chain under discussion was sequenced for a study of blood T cell repertoires in COVID-19. As for the study in general: COVID-19 samples, acute and convalescent, were from the United States, Italy and Spain. Nucleic acid was either cDNA or gDNA, and it came from T cells, B-cell-depleted T cells, or PBMCs.

The germline gives CDR1 SEHNR, CDR2 FQNEAQ (reference sequence). The CDR3 loop spans 15 amino acids. Trimming at V came to 4 bases and at J to 5 bases, leaving 10 bases not matched to a gene. As originally analysed: Using reference gene primer amplification, nucleated cell counts were estimated. Sequenced by immunoSEQ multiplex PCR; TCRdb stores in-frame clones only, minus some. D and trimming come from the DNA, and the V and J calls and clone size come from that table. The sample shows approximately 53,000 clones, roughly 82% of them seen only once. This clone was observed a few times. Specimen: peripheral blood. The clonotype originates from a woman aged 55-69 years with acute or convalescent COVID-19. The chain joins TRBV7-9 to TRBJ1-2, with TRBD1 matching over 7 bases. The CDR3 nucleotides read TGTGCCAGCAGCTCCTTAAGACAGGGTAATTATGGCTACACCTTC. It yields the protein CASSSLRQGNYGYTF.